This T cell receptor (beta chain) was recovered during a study of T cell repertoires in cytomegalovirus infection (dated by TCRdb to between 2018 and 2021). Turning to the overall study: Donor HLA type was relevant to the analysis, because carriage of CMV infection together with the matching HLA type was indicated by public TCR beta signatures.

Overall results and qualifications from the work: The ex vivo response was dominated by HLA-C-restricted CMV-specific TCR beta clonotypes, which also provided the single most frequent clonotype in two of eight donors. In both this cohort and an independent cohort of some 380 donors, the cumulative frequency of public TCR beta family members distinguished carriers of CMV infection plus the relevant HLA type.

To note about this clonotype: This clone's antigen is unknown. No per-base quality is available; no much larger clone lies one base away.

The CDR3 holds 14 amino acids from the cysteine to the phenylalanine. Only the CDR3 part of the read is kept: 42 bases, read in frame from the first base. The germline V gene provides CDR1 SGHRS and CDR2 YFSETQ. The V and J ends are trimmed by 2 bases and 5 bases, leaving 14 bases between them. TCRdb shows the sequencer as Illumina HiSeq 1500. TCRdb reran the public reads through fastp at Q25 and MiXCR, keeping productive beta chains. Every distinct CDR3 protein forms one entry, paired with its most common genes and DNA. The sample table lists 150,000 to 200,000 distinct CDR3 sequences, roughly 19% of them with a count of one. Of the sample, around 3.1% is held by the ten largest clones.

Specimen: PBMCs. The sequence was obtained from a human donor in good health (CMV status not recorded). Some clones in this sample may be carry-over from other donors' samples. Rearrangement joined TRBV5-1 to TRBJ2-7; perhaps TRBD1 is the D gene, with 5 bases matching. Here is the DNA: TGCGCCAGCAGCTTCCTTGGGCAGGGTGACGAGCAGTACTTC. It translates as CASSFLGQGDEQYF.